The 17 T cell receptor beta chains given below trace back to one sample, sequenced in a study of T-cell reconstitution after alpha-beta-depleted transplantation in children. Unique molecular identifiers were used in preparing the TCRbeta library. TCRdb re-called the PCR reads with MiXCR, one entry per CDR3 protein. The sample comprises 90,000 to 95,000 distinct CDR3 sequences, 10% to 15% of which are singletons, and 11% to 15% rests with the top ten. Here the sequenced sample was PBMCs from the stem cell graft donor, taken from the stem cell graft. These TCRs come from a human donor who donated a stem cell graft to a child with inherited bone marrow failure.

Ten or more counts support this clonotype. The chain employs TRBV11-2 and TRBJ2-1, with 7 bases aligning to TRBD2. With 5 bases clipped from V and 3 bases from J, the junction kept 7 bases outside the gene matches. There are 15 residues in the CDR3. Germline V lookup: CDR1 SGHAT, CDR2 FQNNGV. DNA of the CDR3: TGTGCCAGCAGCCAAGCGGGACCCCTCTACAATGAGCAGTTCTTC. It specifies CASSQAGPLYNEQFF.

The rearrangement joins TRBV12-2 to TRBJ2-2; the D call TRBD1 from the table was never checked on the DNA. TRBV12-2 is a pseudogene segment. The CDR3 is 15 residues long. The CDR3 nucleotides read TGTGCAAGTCGCCGGCCGGACGCCCTCACCGGGGAGCTGTTTTTT. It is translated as CASRRPDALTGELFF.

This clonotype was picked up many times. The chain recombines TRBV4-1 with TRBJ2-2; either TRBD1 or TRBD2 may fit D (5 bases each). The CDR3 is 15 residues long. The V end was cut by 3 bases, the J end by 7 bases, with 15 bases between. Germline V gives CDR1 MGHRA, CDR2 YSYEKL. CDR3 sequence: CASSHDPGRVGELFF. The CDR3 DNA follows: TGCGCCAGCAGCCACGATCCGGGGCGGGTCGGGGAGCTGTTTTTT.

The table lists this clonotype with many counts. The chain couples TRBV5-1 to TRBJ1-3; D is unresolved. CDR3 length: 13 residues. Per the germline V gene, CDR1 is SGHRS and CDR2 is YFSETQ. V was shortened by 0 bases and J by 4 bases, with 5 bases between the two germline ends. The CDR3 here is CASSLDWGNTIYF. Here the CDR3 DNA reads TGCGCCAGCAGCTTGGATTGGGGAAACACCATATATTTT.

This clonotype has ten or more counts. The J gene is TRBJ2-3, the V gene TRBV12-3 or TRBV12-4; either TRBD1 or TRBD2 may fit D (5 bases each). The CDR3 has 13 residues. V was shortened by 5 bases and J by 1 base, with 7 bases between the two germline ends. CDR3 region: CASSRDRTDTQYF. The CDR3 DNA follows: TGTGCCAGCAGTCGGGACCGCACAGATACGCAGTATTTT.

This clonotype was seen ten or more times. CDR3 nucleotide sequence: TGTGCCAGCAGTCACGACGGGAGCTCCTACGAGCAGTACTTC. Translating gives CASSHDGSSYEQYF. The chain recombines TRBV7-8 with TRBJ2-7, with D maybe TRBD2 (6 bases). Deletions cut 6 bases from V and 0 bases from J, with 12 bases between. The CDR3 loop spans 14 amino acids. The germline gives CDR1 SGHVS, CDR2 FQNEAQ.

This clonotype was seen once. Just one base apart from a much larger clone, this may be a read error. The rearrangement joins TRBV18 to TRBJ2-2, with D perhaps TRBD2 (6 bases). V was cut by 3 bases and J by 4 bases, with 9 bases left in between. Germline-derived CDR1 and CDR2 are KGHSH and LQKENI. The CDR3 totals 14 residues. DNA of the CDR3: TGTGCCAGCTCACCGAGCGGGCGCACCGGGGAGCTGTTTTTT. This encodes CASSPSGRTGELFF. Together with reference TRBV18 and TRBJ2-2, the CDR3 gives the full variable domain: NAGVMQNPRHLVRRRGQEARLRCSPMKGHSHVYWYRQLPEEGLKFMVYLQKENIIDESGMPKERFSAEFPKEGPSILRIQQVVRGDSAAYFCASSPSGRTGELFFGEGSRLTVL.

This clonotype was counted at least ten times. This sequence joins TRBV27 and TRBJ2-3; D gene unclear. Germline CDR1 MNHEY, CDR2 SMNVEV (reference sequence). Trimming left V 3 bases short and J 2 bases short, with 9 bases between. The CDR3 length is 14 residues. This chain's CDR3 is CASSFGEYTDTQYF. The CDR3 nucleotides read TGTGCCAGCAGTTTTGGAGAATACACAGATACGCAGTATTTT.

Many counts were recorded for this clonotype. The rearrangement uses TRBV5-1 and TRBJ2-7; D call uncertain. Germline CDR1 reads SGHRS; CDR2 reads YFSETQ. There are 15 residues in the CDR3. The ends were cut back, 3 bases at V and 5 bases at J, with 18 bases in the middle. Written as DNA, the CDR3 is TGCGCCAGCAGCTCCAAAGTGGTGAGCTGGGACGAGCAGTACTTC. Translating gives CASSSKVVSWDEQYF.

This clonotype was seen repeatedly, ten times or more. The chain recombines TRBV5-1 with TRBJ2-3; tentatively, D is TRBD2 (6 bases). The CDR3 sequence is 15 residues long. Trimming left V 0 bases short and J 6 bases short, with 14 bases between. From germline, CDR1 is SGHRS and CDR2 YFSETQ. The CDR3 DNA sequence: TGCGCCAGCAGCTTGGATGCATCCGCGGGGGATACGCAGTATTTT. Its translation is CASSLDASAGDTQYF.

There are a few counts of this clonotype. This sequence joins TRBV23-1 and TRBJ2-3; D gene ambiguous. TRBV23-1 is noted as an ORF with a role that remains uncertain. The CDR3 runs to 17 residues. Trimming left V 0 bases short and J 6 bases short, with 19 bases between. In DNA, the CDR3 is TGCGCCAGCAGTCAATCGAGGACGCAAAACCCGATGGATACGCAGTATTTT. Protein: CASSQSRTQNPMDTQYF.

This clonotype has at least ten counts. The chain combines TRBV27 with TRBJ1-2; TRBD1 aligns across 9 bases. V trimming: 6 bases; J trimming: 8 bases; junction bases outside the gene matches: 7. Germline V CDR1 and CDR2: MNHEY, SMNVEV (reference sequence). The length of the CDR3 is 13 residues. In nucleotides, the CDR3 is TGTGCCAGCAGGGGGGACAGGGCCGGCGGCTACACCTTC. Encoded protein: CASRGDRAGGYTF.

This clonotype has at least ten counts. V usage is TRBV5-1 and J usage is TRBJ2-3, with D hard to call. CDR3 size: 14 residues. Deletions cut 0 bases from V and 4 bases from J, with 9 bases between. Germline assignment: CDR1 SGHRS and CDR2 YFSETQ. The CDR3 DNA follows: TGCGCCAGCAGCTTGGCTAGAATCGCAGATACGCAGTATTTT. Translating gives CASSLARIADTQYF.

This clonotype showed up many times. The CDR3 sequence: CASSPGLAAQETQYF. CDR3 bases: TGTGCCAGCAGCCCGGGACTAGCGGCACAAGAGACCCAGTACTTC. V is TRBV5-5 and J is TRBJ2-5, with 11 bases aligning to TRBD2. The V gene's germline CDR1 is SGHKS and CDR2 YYEKEE (reference sequence). This CDR3 contains 15 residues. Germline trimming cut 4 bases from V and 2 bases from J; bases unmatched to any gene: 4. Full variable domain (remainder filled in from reference TRBV5-5 and TRBJ2-5): DAGVTQSPTHLIKTRGQQVTLRCSPISGHKSVSWYQQVLGQGPQFIFQYYEKEERGRGNFPDRFSARQFPNYSSELNVNALLLGDSALYLCASSPGLAAQETQYFGPGTRLLVL.

CDR3 residues: CASNSGGIDSGANVLTF. The DNA of the CDR3 is TGTGCCAGCAACTCTGGGGGCATCGACTCTGGGGCCAACGTCCTGACTTTC. V gene TRBV11-1 combines with J gene TRBJ2-6; D is possibly TRBD1 (6 bases). The CDR3 sequence is 17 residues long. V lost 7 bases and J 0 bases, leaving 16 bases between the germline ends. Germline values: CDR1 SGHAT, CDR2 FQDESV (reference sequence). Full variable domain (rest looked up from reference TRBV11-1 and TRBJ2-6): EAEVAQSPRYKITEKSQAVAFWCDPISGHATLYWYRQILGQGPELLVQFQDESVVDDSQLPKDRFSAERLKGVDSTLKIQPAELGDSAMYLCASNSGGIDSGANVLTFGAGSRLTVL.

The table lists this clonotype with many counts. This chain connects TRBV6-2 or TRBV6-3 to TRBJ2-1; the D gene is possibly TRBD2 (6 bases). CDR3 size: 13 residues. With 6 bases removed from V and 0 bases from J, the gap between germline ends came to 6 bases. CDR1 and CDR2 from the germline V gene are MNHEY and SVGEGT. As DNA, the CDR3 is TGTGCCAGCAGCGGGGGCTCCTACAATGAGCAGTTCTTC. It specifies CASSGGSYNEQFF.

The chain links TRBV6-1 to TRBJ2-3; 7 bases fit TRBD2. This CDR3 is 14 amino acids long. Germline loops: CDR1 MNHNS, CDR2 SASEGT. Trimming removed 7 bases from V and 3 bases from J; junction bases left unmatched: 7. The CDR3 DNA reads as TGTGCCAGCACCAGCGGGATACTAACAGATACGCAGTATTTT. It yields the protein CASTSGILTDTQYF.